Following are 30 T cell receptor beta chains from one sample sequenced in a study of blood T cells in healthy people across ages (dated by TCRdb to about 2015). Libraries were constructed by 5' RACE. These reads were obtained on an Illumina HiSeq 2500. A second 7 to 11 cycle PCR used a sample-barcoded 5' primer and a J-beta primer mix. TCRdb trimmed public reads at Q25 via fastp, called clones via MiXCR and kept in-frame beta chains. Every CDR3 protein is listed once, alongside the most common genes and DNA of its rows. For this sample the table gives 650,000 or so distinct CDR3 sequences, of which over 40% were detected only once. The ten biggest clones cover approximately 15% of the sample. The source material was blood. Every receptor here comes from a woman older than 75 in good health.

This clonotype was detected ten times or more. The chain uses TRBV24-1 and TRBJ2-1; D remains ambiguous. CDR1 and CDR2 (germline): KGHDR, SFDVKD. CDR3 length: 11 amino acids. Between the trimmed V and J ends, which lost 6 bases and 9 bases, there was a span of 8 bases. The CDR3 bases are TGTGCCACCAGTAGTGCCCTTGAGCAGTTCTTC. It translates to CATSSALEQFF.

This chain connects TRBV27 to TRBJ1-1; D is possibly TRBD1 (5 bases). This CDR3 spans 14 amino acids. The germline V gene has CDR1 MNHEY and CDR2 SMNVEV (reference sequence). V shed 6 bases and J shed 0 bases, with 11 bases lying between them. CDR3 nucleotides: TGTGCCAGCAGCCCGGGGCTGCTGAACACTGAAGCTTTCTTT. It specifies CASSPGLLNTEAFF.

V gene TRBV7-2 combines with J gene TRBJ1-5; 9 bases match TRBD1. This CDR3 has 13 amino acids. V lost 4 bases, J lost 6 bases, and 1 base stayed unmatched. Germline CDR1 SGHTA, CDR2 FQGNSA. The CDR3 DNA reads TGTGCCAGCAGCTGGGGACAGGGTCAGCCCCAGCATTTT. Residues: CASSWGQGQPQHF. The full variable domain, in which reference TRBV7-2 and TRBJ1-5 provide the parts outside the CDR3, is GAGVSQSPSNKVTEKGKDVELRCDPISGHTALYWYRQSLGQGLEFLIYFQGNSAPDKSGLPSDRFSAERTGGSVSTLTIQRTQQEDSAVYLCASSWGQGQPQHFGDGTRLSIL.

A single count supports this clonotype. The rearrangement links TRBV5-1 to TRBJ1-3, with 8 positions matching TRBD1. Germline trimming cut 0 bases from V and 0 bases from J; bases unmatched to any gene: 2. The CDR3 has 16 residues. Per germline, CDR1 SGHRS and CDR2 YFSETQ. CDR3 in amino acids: CASSLGQGSSGNTIYF. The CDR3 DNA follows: TGCGCCAGCAGCTTGGGACAGGGGAGCTCTGGAAACACCATATATTTT.

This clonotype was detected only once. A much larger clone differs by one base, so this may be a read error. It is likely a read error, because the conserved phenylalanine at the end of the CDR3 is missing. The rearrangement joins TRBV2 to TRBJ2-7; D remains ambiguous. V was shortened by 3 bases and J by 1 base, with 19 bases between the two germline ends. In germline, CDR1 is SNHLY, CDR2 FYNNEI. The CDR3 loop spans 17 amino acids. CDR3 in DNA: TGTGCCAGCAGTGAGATGGGTTGGGCGGTGACGTCCTACGAGCAGTACTCC. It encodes CASSEMGWAVTSYEQYS.

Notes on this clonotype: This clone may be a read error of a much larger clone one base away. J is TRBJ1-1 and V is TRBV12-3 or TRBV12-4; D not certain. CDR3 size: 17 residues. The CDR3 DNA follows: TGTGCCACCAGTTTAGCTCATTTTTCGGCGATTAACACTGAAGCTTTCTTT. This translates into CATSLAHFSAINTEAFF.

The CDR3 sequence: CASSLASSGTQETQYF. The CDR3 region has the DNA TGCGCCAGCAGCTTGGCGTCTAGCGGAACCCAAGAGACCCAGTACTTC. This chain connects TRBV5-1 to TRBJ2-5; 7 positions match TRBD2. Trimming at V came to 0 bases and at J to 1 base, leaving 6 bases not matched to a gene. This CDR3 contains 16 residues. Germline V lookup: CDR1 SGHRS, CDR2 YFSETQ.

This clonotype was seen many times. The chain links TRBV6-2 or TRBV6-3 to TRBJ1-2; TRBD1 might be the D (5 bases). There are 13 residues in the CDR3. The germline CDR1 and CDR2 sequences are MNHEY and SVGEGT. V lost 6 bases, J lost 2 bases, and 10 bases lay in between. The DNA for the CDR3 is TGTGCCAGCAGCCCCCCAGGGAACTATGGCTACACCTTC. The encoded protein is CASSPPGNYGYTF.

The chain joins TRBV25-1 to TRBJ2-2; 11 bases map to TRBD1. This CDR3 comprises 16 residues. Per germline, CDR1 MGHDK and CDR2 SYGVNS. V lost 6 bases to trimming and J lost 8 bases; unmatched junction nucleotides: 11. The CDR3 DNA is TGTGCCAGCAGGGACAGGGGGCGCCTTACTGTTGGGGAGCTGTTTTTT. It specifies CASRDRGRLTVGELFF.

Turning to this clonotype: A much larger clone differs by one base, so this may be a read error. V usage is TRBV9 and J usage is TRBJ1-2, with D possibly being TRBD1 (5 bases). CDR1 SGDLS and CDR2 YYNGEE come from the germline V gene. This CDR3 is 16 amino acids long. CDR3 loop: CANSVGVGGSGYGYTF. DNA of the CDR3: TGTGCCAACAGCGTAGGGGTTGGGGGGTCTGGCTATGGCTACACCTTC.

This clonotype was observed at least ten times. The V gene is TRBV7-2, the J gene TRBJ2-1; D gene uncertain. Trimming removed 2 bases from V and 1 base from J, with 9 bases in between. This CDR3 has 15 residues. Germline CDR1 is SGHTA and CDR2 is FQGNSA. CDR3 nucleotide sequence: TGTGCCAGCAGCTTAAATGGAGTTTCCTACAATGAGCAGTTCTTC. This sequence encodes CASSLNGVSYNEQFF.

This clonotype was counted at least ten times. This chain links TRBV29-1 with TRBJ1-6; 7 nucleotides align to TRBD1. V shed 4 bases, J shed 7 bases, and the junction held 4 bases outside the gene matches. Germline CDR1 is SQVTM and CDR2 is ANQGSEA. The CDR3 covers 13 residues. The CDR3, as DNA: TGCAGCGTTGGGGACAGCCTGAATTCACCCCTCCACTTT. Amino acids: CSVGDSLNSPLHF.

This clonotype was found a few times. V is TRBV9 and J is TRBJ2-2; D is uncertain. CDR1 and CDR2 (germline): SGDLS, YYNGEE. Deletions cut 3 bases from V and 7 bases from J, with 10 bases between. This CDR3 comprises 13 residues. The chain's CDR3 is CASSAVSNGELFF. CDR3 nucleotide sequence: TGTGCCAGCAGCGCTGTTTCAAACGGGGAGCTGTTTTTT.

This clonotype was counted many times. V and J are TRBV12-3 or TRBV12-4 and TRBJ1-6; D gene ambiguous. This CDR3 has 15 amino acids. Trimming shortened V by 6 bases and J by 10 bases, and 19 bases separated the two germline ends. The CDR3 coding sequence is TGTGCCAGCAGGCTTAGGGAGGTGCCAATATCACCCCTCCACTTT. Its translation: CASRLREVPISPLHF.

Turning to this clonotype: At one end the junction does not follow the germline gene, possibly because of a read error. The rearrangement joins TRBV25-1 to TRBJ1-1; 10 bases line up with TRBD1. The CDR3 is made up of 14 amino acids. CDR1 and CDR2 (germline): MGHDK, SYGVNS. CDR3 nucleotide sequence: TGTGCCAGCAGGGGACAGGGGAGCGGTACTGGAGCTTTCTTT. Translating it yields CASRGQGSGTGAFF.

The CDR3 DNA follows: TGTGCCAGCAGGAACAGGGACCGTCACCATGAGCAGTTCTTC. Amino acids: CASRNRDRHHEQFF. The gene calls are TRBV5-4 and TRBJ2-1, with a possible D match to TRBD1 (6 bases). Trimming shortened V by 5 bases and J by 8 bases, and 17 bases separated the two germline ends. Germline CDR1 SGHNT, CDR2 YYREEE (reference sequence). There are 14 residues in the CDR3. The whole variable domain, filled in from reference TRBV5-4 and TRBJ2-1, reads ETGVTQSPTHLIKTRGQQVTLRCSSQSGHNTVSWYQQALGQGPQFIFQYYREEENGRGNFPPRFSGLQFPNYSSELNVNALELDDSALYLCASRNRDRHHEQFFGPGTRLTVL.

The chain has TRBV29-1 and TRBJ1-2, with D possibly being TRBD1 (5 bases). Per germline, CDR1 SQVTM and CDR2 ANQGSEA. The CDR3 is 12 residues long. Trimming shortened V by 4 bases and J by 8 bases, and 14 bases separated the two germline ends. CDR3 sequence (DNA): TGCAGCGTTGGCCGGGGGGTTGGGGGCTACACCTTC. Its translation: CSVGRGVGGYTF.

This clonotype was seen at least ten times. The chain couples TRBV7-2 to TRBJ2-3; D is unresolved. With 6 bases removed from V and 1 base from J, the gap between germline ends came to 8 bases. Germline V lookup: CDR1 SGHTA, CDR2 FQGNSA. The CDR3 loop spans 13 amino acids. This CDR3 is CASRTPGTDTQYF. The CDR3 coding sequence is TGTGCCAGCAGAACGCCAGGCACAGATACGCAGTATTTT.

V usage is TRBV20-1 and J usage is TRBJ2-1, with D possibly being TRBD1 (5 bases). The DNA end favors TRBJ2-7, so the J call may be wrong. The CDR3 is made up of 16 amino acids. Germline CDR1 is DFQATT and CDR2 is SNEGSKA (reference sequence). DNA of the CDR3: TGCAGTGCTAAAAGCCTCACAGGAACGATATACAATGAGCAGTACTTC. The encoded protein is CSAKSLTGTIYNEQYF.

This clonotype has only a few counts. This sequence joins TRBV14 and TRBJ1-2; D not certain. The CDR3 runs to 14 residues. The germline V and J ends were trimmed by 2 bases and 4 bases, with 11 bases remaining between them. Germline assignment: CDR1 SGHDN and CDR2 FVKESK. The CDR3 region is CASSQQDRSYGYTF. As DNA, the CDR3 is TGTGCCAGCAGCCAACAGGATCGAAGCTATGGCTACACCTTC.

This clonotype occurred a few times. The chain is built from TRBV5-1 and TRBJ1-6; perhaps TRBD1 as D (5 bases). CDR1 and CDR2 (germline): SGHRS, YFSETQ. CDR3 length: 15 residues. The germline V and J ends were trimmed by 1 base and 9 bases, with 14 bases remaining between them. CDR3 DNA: TGCGCCAGCAGCTTGAATGGGGCCCCTGGTTCACCCCTCCACTTT. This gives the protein CASSLNGAPGSPLHF.

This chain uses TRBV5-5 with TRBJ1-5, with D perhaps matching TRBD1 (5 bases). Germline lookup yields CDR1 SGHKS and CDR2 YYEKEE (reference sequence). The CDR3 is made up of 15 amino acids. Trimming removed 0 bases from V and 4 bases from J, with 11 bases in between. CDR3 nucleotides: TGTGCCAGCAGCTTGGAAACAGGCAGAAATCAGCCCCAGCATTTT. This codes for CASSLETGRNQPQHF.

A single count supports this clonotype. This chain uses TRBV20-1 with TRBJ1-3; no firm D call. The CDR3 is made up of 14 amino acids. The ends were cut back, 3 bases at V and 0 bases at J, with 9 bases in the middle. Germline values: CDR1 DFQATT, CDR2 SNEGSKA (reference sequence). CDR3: CSARGELSGNTIYF. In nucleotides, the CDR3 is TGCAGTGCTAGGGGTGAACTCTCTGGAAACACCATATATTTT.

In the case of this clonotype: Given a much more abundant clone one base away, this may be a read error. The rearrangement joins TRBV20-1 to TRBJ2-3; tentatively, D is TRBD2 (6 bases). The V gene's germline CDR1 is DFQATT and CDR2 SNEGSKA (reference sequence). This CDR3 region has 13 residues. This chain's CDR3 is CSARRGITDTRYF. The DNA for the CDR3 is TGCAGTGCTAGGCGCGGGATCACAGATACGCGGTATTTT.

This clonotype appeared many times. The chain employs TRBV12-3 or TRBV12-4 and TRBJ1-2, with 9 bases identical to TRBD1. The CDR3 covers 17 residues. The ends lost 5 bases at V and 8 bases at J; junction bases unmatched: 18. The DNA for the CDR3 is TGTGCCAGCAGTCCCCAAGGGACAGGGCTTCAATCGGGAGGCTACACCTTC. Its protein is CASSPQGTGLQSGGYTF.

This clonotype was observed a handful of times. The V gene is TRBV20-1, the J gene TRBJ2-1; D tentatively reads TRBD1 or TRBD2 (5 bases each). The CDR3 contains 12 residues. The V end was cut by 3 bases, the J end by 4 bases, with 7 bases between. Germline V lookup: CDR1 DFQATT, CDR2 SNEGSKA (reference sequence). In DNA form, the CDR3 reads TGCAGTGCTAGCGGGGCGTACAATGAGCAGTTCTTC. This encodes CSASGAYNEQFF.

CDR3 in amino acids: CASRFQGNTGELFF. The CDR3 DNA follows: TGTGCCAGCAGATTTCAGGGGAACACCGGGGAGCTGTTTTTT. The V call is TRBV9, the J call TRBJ2-2; the D gene is possibly TRBD1 (5 bases). There are 14 residues in the CDR3. Germline CDR1 is SGDLS and CDR2 is YYNGEE. V shed 5 bases and J shed 1 base, with 9 bases lying between them.

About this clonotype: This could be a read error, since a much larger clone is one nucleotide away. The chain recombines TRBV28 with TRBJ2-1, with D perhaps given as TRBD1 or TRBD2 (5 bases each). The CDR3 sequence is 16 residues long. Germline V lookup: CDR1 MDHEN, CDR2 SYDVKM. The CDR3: CVSSSTLGEGAREQFF. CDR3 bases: TGTGTCAGCAGTTCAACACTAGGAGAAGGGGCTCGCGAGCAGTTCTTC.

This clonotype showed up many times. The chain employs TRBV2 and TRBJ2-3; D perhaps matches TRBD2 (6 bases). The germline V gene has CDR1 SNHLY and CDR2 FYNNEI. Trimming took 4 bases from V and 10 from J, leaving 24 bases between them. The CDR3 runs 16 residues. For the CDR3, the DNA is TGTGCCAGCAGTGGTCAAGGGCCTCGGGGGAGCCCTGCGCAGTATTTT. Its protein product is CASSGQGPRGSPAQYF. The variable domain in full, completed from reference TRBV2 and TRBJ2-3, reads EPEVTQTPSHQVTQMGQEVILRCVPISNHLYFYWYRQILGQKVEFLVSFYNNEISEKSEIFDDQFSVERPDGSNFTLKIRSTKLEDSAMYFCASSGQGPRGSPAQYFGPGTRLTVL.

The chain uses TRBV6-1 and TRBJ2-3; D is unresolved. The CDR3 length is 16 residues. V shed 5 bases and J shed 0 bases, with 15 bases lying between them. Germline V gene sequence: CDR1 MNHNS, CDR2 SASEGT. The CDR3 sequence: CASSRPRMGSTDTQYF. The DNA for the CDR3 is TGTGCCAGCAGTCGACCCCGCATGGGAAGCACAGATACGCAGTATTTT.